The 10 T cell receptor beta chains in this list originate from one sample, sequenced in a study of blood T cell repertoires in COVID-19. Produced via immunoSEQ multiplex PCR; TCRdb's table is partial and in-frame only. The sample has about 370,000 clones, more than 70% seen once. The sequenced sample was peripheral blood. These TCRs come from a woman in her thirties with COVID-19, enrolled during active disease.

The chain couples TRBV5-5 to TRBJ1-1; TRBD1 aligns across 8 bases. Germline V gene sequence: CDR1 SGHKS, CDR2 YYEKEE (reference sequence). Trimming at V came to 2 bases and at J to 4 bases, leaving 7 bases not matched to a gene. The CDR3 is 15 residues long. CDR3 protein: CASSFFQGAGTEAFF. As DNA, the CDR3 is TGTGCCAGCAGCTTTTTCCAGGGGGCTGGCACTGAAGCTTTCTTT.

CDR3 protein: CAWSEQGPTEAFF. CDR3 in DNA: TGTGCCTGGAGTGAACAGGGCCCCACTGAAGCTTTCTTT. This chain links TRBV30 with TRBJ1-1, with D perhaps matching TRBD1 (6 bases). V was shortened by 1 base and J by 4 bases, with 10 bases between the two germline ends. CDR1 and CDR2 (germline): GTSNPN, SVGIG (reference sequence). The CDR3 is 13 amino acids.

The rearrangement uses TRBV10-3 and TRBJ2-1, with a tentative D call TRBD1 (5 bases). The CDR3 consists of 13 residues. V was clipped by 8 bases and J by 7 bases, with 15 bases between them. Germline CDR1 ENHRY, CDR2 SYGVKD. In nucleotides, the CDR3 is TGTGCCATCTCGGGTGGGGCGCGTAATGAGCAGTTCTTC. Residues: CAISGGARNEQFF.

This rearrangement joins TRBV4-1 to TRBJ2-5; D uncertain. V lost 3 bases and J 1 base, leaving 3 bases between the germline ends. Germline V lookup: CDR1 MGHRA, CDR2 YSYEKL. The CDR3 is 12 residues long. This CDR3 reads CASSHLQETQYF. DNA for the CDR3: TGCGCCAGCAGCCACCTCCAAGAGACCCAGTACTTC.

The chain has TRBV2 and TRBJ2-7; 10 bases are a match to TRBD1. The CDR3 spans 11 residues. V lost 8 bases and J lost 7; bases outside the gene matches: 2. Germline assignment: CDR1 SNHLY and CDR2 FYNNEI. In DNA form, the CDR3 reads TGTGCCAGCGGACAGGGGGGGGAGCAGTACTTC. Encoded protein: CASGQGGEQYF.

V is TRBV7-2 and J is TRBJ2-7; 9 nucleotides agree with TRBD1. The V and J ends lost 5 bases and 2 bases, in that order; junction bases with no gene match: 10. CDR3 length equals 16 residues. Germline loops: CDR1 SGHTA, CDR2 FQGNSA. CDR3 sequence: CASSLNPGQGPYEQYF. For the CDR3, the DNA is TGTGCCAGCAGCCTAAACCCGGGACAGGGACCCTACGAGCAGTACTTC.

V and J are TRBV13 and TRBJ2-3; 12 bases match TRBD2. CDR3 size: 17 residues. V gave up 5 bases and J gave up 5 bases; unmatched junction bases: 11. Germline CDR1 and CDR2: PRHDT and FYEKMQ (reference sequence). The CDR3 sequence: CASSPLRTSGIGDTQYF. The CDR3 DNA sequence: TGTGCCAGCAGCCCCTTACGGACTAGCGGGATCGGAGATACGCAGTATTTT.

CDR3 loop: CASRKTGQPGELFF. The CDR3 DNA is TGTGCCAGCAGGAAGACAGGGCAGCCCGGGGAGCTGTTTTTT. The chain employs TRBV3-1 (or the pseudogene TRBV3-2) and TRBJ2-2, with TRBD1 matching over 7 bases. V was pared by 6 bases and J by 6 bases, with 7 bases of the junction left unmatched. This CDR3 is 14 amino acids long. The germline CDR1 and CDR2 sequences are LGHDT and YNNKEL (reference sequence).

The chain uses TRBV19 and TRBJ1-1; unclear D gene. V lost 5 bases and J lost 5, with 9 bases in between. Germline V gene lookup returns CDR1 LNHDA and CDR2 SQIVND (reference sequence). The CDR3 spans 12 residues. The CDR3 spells CASSPGRTEAFF. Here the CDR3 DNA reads TGTGCCAGTAGTCCTGGTCGGACTGAAGCTTTCTTT.

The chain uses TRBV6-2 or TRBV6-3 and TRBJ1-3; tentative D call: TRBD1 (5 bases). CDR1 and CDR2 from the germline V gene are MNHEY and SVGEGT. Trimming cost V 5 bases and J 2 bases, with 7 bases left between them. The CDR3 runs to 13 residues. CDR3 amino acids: CASSRTTGNTIYF. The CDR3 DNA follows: TGTGCCAGCAGTCGGACAACTGGAAACACCATATATTTT.